The next 13 T cell receptor beta chains were all read from a single sample in a study of cytomegalovirus exposure and HLA in healthy donors. In the PCR, 60 Vbeta and 13 Jbeta primers were used. The table came from immunoSEQ multiplex PCR; TCRdb's copy has only in-frame clones and leaves some out. Of about 98,000 clones listed, about 81% were seen once; the top ten hold less than 1.5%. The sequencing sample was made of PBMCs. Every receptor here comes from a man aged 40-49 years in good health and CMV-seronegative.

V usage is TRBV5-6 and J usage is TRBJ2-4, with 10 bases aligning to TRBD2. Germline V lookup: CDR1 SGHDT, CDR2 YYEEEE. V lost 2 bases to trimming and J lost 1 base; unmatched junction nucleotides: 6. CDR3 length equals 17 residues. The CDR3 nucleotides read TGTGCCAGCAGCTTAGTTAGCGGGGGGTCGGCCAAAAACATTCAGTACTTC. It yields the protein CASSLVSGGSAKNIQYF.

The J gene is TRBJ2-5, the V gene TRBV7-2; 8 bases are shared with TRBD2. Germline V lookup: CDR1 SGHTA, CDR2 FQGNSA. V lost 6 bases to trimming and J lost 4 bases; unmatched junction nucleotides: 7. This CDR3 has 14 residues. CDR3 sequence reads: CASRLTSGGETQYF. DNA for the CDR3: TGTGCCAGCAGGCTTACGAGCGGGGGAGAGACCCAGTACTTC.

Here the CDR3 reads CASSPRTGNYEQYF. The CDR3 nucleotides read TGTGCCAGTAGTCCCCGGACAGGGAACTACGAGCAGTACTTC. The V call is TRBV19, the J call TRBJ2-7; TRBD1 matches 8 bases. Germline assignment: CDR1 LNHDA and CDR2 SQIVND (reference sequence). The CDR3 loop spans 14 amino acids. After removal of 5 bases from V and 3 bases from J, the junction contained 6 bases not matched to a gene.

The V and J genes are TRBV7-8 and TRBJ2-2; D gene unclear. This CDR3 contains 12 residues. V was pared by 6 bases and J by 5 bases, with 7 bases between. CDR1 and CDR2 from the germline V gene are SGHVS and FQNEAQ. The CDR3 here is CASSSLTGELFF. The CDR3 nucleotides are TGTGCCAGCAGTTCCTTAACCGGGGAGCTGTTTTTT.

V and J are TRBV28 and TRBJ2-5; TRBD1 might be the D (6 bases). The closer fit of TRBJ2-7 to the DNA end suggests the J call may be wrong. Per the germline V gene, CDR1 is MDHEN and CDR2 is SYDVKM. The CDR3 is 13 residues long. This chain's CDR3 is CASRPGAAYEQYF. DNA for the CDR3: TGTGCCAGCAGACCAGGGGCCGCCTACGAGCAGTACTTC.

The chain joins TRBV4-1 to TRBJ1-2; 9 nucleotides match TRBD1. This CDR3 has 16 residues. Germline V gene lookup returns CDR1 MGHRA and CDR2 YSYEKL. Trimming removed 0 bases from V and 5 bases from J; junction bases left unmatched: 7. The CDR3 protein is CASSQEGTGSSYGYTF. The CDR3 DNA reads TGCGCCAGCAGCCAAGAAGGGACAGGGTCGTCATATGGCTACACCTTC.

V and J are TRBV6-6 and TRBJ1-1, with 7 bases that match TRBD1. Germline V gene sequence: CDR1 MNHNY, CDR2 SVGAGI (reference sequence). The CDR3 sequence is 12 residues long. Trimming cost V 8 bases and J 5 bases; bases outside gene matches: 5. The CDR3 sequence is CASRAGGTEAFF. The CDR3 region has the DNA TGTGCCAGCCGGGCAGGGGGGACTGAAGCTTTCTTT.

This sequence joins TRBV2 and TRBJ1-5, with D possibly being TRBD1 (6 bases). The germline CDR1 and CDR2 sequences are SNHLY and FYNNEI. Trimming removed 9 bases at V and 2 bases at J, with 8 bases between. The CDR3 is 12 residues long. The CDR3 DNA is TGTGCCAGTCGACAGGGCAATCAGCCCCAGCATTTT. Translation gives CASRQGNQPQHF.

V gene TRBV5-1 combines with J gene TRBJ2-2, with a tentative D call TRBD2 (5 bases). The germline gives CDR1 SGHRS, CDR2 YFSETQ. The CDR3 runs to 16 residues. The V gene lost 1 base and the J gene lost 0 bases, with 10 bases spanning the gap. The CDR3 DNA follows: TGCGCCAGCAGCTTGTCTCCGGGATCGAACACCGGGGAGCTGTTTTTT. It specifies CASSLSPGSNTGELFF.

V is TRBV4-3 and J is TRBJ1-2; TRBD1 is a possible D gene (5 bases). CDR3 length: 15 residues. Germline CDR1 LGHNA, CDR2 YSLEER. Trimming took 0 bases from V and 0 from J, leaving 8 bases between them. This chain's CDR3 is CASSQEGGANYGYTF. As DNA, the CDR3 is TGCGCCAGCAGCCAAGAGGGGGGGGCTAACTATGGCTACACCTTC.

The rearrangement uses TRBV30 and TRBJ1-5; 7 bases map to TRBD1. CDR3 length: 15 amino acids. Germline loops: CDR1 GTSNPN, CDR2 SVGIG (reference sequence). The V and J ends lost 3 bases and 3 bases, in that order; junction bases with no gene match: 8. CDR3: CAWSPRQGPNQPQHF. As DNA, the CDR3 is TGTGCCTGGAGCCCGAGACAGGGACCCAATCAGCCCCAGCATTTT.

J is TRBJ2-7 and V is TRBV6-1, with 11 nucleotides matching TRBD2. Trimming at V came to 3 bases and at J to 5 bases, leaving 9 bases not matched to a gene. The CDR3 contains 16 residues. Per the germline V gene, CDR1 is MNHNS and CDR2 is SASEGT. This CDR3 is CASSDTSGGPRHEQYF. CDR3 DNA sequence: TGTGCCAGCAGTGATACTAGCGGGGGCCCTAGGCACGAGCAGTACTTC.

The CDR3 sequence is CAIGGASGGEETQYF. DNA for the CDR3: TGTGCCATCGGCGGGGCTAGCGGTGGGGAAGAGACCCAGTACTTC. V is TRBV10-3 and J is TRBJ2-5; 7 bases are a match to TRBD2. The germline gives CDR1 ENHRY, CDR2 SYGVKD. Trimming took 8 bases from V and 3 from J; bases not matched to a gene: 12. The CDR3 has 15 residues.